One sample yielded the 30 T cell receptor beta chains listed below, sequenced in a study of regulatory T cells in long-lasting Graves disease. Arm-PCR with iRepertoire HTBI primers amplified the CDR3 regions for these TCR beta libraries. MiXCR, applied by TCRdb to the multiplex PCR reads, yields one record per CDR3 protein. The sample holds almost 450,000 distinct CDR3 sequences, roughly 15% seen once. As for time point: newly diagnosed GD, antithyroid drugs for less than 3 months. There was RNA extracted from PBMCs, and the TCR library was made from it. These same records also appear under a second study, on T cells in Graves' hyperthyroidism and ophthalmopathy.

Material: peripheral blood mononuclear cells (PBMCs), obtained at new diagnosis, from a patient treated with antithyroid drugs. These receptor sequences come from a woman in her 30s with Graves disease.

The V call is TRBV5-1, the J call TRBJ2-7; 9 bases line up with TRBD2. With 0 bases clipped from V and 5 bases from J, the junction kept 3 bases outside the gene matches. Germline V gene sequence: CDR1 SGHRS, CDR2 YFSETQ. This CDR3 spans 14 amino acids. CDR3 loop: CASSLGSGRHEQYF. CDR3 DNA sequence: TGCGCCAGCAGCTTGGGGAGCGGGAGGCACGAGCAGTACTTC.

This clonotype was counted at least ten times. The CDR3 DNA sequence: TGTGCCAGCACCCGAACAGGGGGGCTCTATGGCTACACCTTC. Its translation: CASTRTGGLYGYTF. The chain is built from TRBV6-1 and TRBJ1-2, with 8 bases that match TRBD1. The CDR3 sequence is 14 residues long. The junction had 8 bases not matched to a gene; V was cut back by 7 bases and J by 4 bases. The germline V gene encodes CDR1 MNHNS and CDR2 SASEGT.

This clonotype has at least ten counts. The V and J genes are TRBV2 and TRBJ2-3; D is ambiguous. In germline, CDR1 is SNHLY, CDR2 FYNNEI. The germline V and J ends were trimmed by 3 bases and 3 bases, with 13 bases remaining between them. The CDR3 sequence is 15 residues long. The CDR3 coding sequence is TGTGCCAGCAGTGACGTCGGATTTGATACAGATACGCAGTATTTT. It yields the protein CASSDVGFDTDTQYF.

This clonotype was picked up a small number of times. This chain connects TRBV28 to TRBJ2-1; TRBD2 might be the D (5 bases). The CDR3 is made up of 13 amino acids. The germline V and J ends were trimmed by 5 bases and 8 bases, with 13 bases remaining between them. Germline CDR1 and CDR2: MDHEN and SYDVKM. CDR3 loop: CASSIMLRDEQFF. The CDR3 bases are TGTGCCAGCAGTATTATGTTGAGGGATGAGCAGTTCTTC.

This clonotype was seen many times. The chain uses TRBV3-1 and TRBJ2-3, with D uncertain. The J call is doubtful: the DNA matches TRBJ2-5 better. This CDR3 region has 12 residues. CDR1 LGHDT and CDR2 YNNKEL come from the germline V gene (reference sequence). CDR3 amino acids: CASSQEGRTQYF. DNA of the CDR3: TGTGCCAGCAGCCAAGAGGGCAGGACCCAGTACTTC.

This clonotype was counted between two and nine times. The chain has TRBV29-1 and TRBJ2-5, with D uncertain. The CDR3 has 11 amino acids. V was clipped by 5 bases and J by 5 bases, with 9 bases between them. The V gene's germline CDR1 is SQVTM and CDR2 ANQGSEA. The DNA of the CDR3 is TGCAGCGTTCCATCCGGGGAGACCCAGTACTTC. Protein product: CSVPSGETQYF.

In this sample, this clonotype turned up many times. The chain employs TRBV7-2 and TRBJ1-1; no definite D call. Germline V gives CDR1 SGHTA, CDR2 FQGNSA. The V end lost 4 bases, the J end lost 3 bases, and 9 bases lay between the germline ends. The CDR3 extends over 13 amino acids. CDR3 residues: CASSSTRDTEAFF. The CDR3 region has the DNA TGTGCCAGCAGCTCGACCCGGGACACTGAAGCTTTCTTT.

This clonotype came up many times. The gene calls are TRBV12-3 or TRBV12-4 and TRBJ2-5; D might be TRBD1 (6 bases). V was pared by 3 bases and J by 3 bases, with 17 bases between. The CDR3 runs to 16 residues. CDR3 DNA: TGTGCCAGCAGTTTCCCAGGGCGAGGGGGAGAAGAGACCCAGTACTTC. Translated: CASSFPGRGGEETQYF.

The chain carries TRBV18 and TRBJ2-7; TRBD1 matches 9 bases. The CDR3 loop spans 16 amino acids. Germline values: CDR1 KGHSH, CDR2 LQKENI. V lost 2 bases, J lost 7 bases, and 12 bases stayed unmatched. CDR3 sequence reads: CASSPVWGQGWGEQYF. The CDR3 DNA sequence: TGTGCCAGCTCACCAGTGTGGGGACAGGGCTGGGGTGAGCAGTACTTC.

The V call is TRBV7-9, the J call TRBJ2-2, with D maybe TRBD1 (5 bases). The CDR3 spans 13 residues. Germline CDR1 reads SEHNR; CDR2 reads FQNEAQ (reference sequence). The CDR3: CAAGAANTGELFF. DNA of the CDR3: TGTGCAGCTGGGGCAGCCAACACCGGGGAGCTGTTTTTT.

This clonotype was detected a few times. The chain is built from TRBV7-9 and TRBJ2-7, with a weak D call TRBD2 (5 bases). The V and J ends lost 4 bases and 0 bases respectively, with 13 bases between them. The CDR3 is 15 residues long. CDR1 and CDR2 from the germline V gene are SEHNR and FQNEAQ (reference sequence). The CDR3 sequence is CASSSEGMSSYEQYF. Here the CDR3 DNA reads TGTGCCAGCAGCTCCGAGGGTATGAGCTCCTACGAGCAGTACTTC.

The table lists this clonotype with many counts. This chain connects TRBV20-1 to TRBJ2-1; 13 bases map to TRBD2. Trimming removed 1 base from V and 7 bases from J; junction bases left unmatched: 1. CDR1 and CDR2 from the germline V gene are DFQATT and SNEGSKA (reference sequence). The CDR3 sequence is 14 residues long. CDR3 protein: CSARGLAGGNEQFF. The CDR3 DNA reads as TGCAGTGCTAGAGGACTAGCGGGGGGTAATGAGCAGTTCTTC.

This clonotype was observed many times. V usage is TRBV12-5 and J usage is TRBJ2-3; 10 bases are shared with TRBD2. Germline CDR1 LGHNT, CDR2 FRNRAP. The CDR3 is 15 residues long. J gave up 4 bases and V 7 bases, and 8 bases lay outside the gene matches. This CDR3 is CASAPVAGGSDTQYF. CDR3 in DNA: TGTGCTAGTGCCCCCGTAGCGGGAGGTTCAGATACGCAGTATTTT.

This clonotype appeared many times. This chain connects TRBV6-2 or TRBV6-3 to TRBJ2-7; 11 bases align to TRBD1. The CDR3 has 15 amino acids. The V gene end was trimmed by 6 bases and the J gene end by 0 bases; junction bases not matched to a gene: 4. CDR1 MNHEY and CDR2 SVGEGT come from the germline V gene. The CDR3 sequence is CASRAGTGGSYEQYF. The CDR3 bases are TGTGCCAGCAGGGCCGGGACAGGGGGCTCCTACGAGCAGTACTTC.

This clonotype showed up many times. The rearrangement links TRBV5-8 to TRBJ1-2; D is possibly TRBD1 (6 bases). Trimming removed 4 bases at V and 0 bases at J, with 13 bases between. The CDR3 length is 15 residues. CDR1 is SGHTS and CDR2 is YDEGEE in the germline V gene. CDR3 protein: CASSTWTVPNYGYTF. CDR3 sequence (DNA): TGTGCCAGCAGCACCTGGACAGTACCTAACTATGGCTACACCTTC. Filled out from reference TRBV5-8 and TRBJ1-2, the complete variable domain reads EAGVTQSPTHLIKTRGQQATLRCSPISGHTSVYWYQQALGLGLQFLLWYDEGEERNRGNFPPRFSGRQFPNYSSELNVNALELEDSALYLCASSTWTVPNYGYTFGSGTRLTVV.

The chain couples TRBV6-1 to TRBJ1-2; D is perhaps TRBD1 (6 bases). Trimming took off 8 bases at V and 2 bases at J, with 15 bases between the two ends. CDR1 is MNHNS, CDR2 SASEGT, per germline. The CDR3 consists of 14 residues. CDR3 sequence reads: CASRSWTANYGYTF. The CDR3 bases are TGTGCCAGCCGATCTTGGACAGCAAACTATGGCTACACCTTC.

This clonotype was detected only a few times. This sequence joins TRBV29-1 and TRBJ2-3, with no clear D. This CDR3 comprises 12 residues. V was pared by 2 bases and J by 2 bases, with 5 bases between. The germline V gene has CDR1 SQVTM and CDR2 ANQGSEA. The chain's CDR3 is CSVERATDTQYF. The CDR3 bases are TGCAGCGTTGAAAGAGCCACAGATACGCAGTATTTT.

The chain couples TRBV4-1 to TRBJ1-4, with TRBD1 as a possible D gene (6 bases). The germline gives CDR1 MGHRA, CDR2 YSYEKL. Trimming cost V 1 base and J 1 base, with 13 bases left between them. The CDR3 totals 17 residues. The CDR3 spells CASSQGPYRETNEKLFF. CDR3 bases: TGCGCCAGCAGCCAAGGCCCCTACAGGGAAACTAATGAAAAACTGTTTTTT.

V is TRBV20-1 and J is TRBJ2-1; 10 bases map to TRBD2. Germline values: CDR1 DFQATT, CDR2 SNEGSKA (reference sequence). The trim removed 0 bases at V and 8 bases at J, leaving 16 bases unmatched. The CDR3 covers 18 residues. Here the CDR3 reads CSARDPHTSGLAFHEQFF. The DNA of the CDR3 is TGCAGTGCTAGAGATCCGCACACCTCGGGACTAGCGTTCCATGAGCAGTTCTTC.

This clonotype was detected only a few times. The rearrangement joins TRBV5-6 to TRBJ1-5; D unclear. V lost 1 base, J lost 6 bases, and 8 bases lay in between. There are 13 residues in the CDR3. Germline V gene lookup returns CDR1 SGHDT and CDR2 YYEEEE. Here the CDR3 DNA reads TGTGCCAGCAGCTTGAAAGGGCTTCAGCCCCAGCATTTT. Its translation: CASSLKGLQPQHF.

This clonotype occurred a few times. The rearrangement uses TRBV11-2 and TRBJ1-2, with D possibly matching TRBD1 (6 bases). Germline V gene data show CDR1 as SGHAT and CDR2 as FQNNGV. The CDR3 sequence is 14 residues long. The ends were cut back, 4 bases at V and 2 bases at J, with 11 bases in the middle. CDR3 bases: TGTGCCAGCAGCTCCGCCGACAGGAACTATGGCTACACCTTC. Its translation: CASSSADRNYGYTF. The full variable domain, rest sourced from reference TRBV11-2 and TRBJ1-2, is EAGVAQSPRYKIIEKRQSVAFWCNPISGHATLYWYQQILGQGPKLLIQFQNNGVVDDSQLPKDRFSAERLKGVDSTLKIQPAKLEDSAVYLCASSSADRNYGYTFGSGTRLTVV.

Many counts were recorded for this clonotype. This sequence joins TRBV29-1 and TRBJ2-5; D is possibly TRBD1 or TRBD2 (5 bases each). Between the trimmed V and J ends, which lost 3 bases and 5 bases, there was a span of 16 bases. Germline V gives CDR1 SQVTM, CDR2 ANQGSEA. CDR3 length equals 14 residues. CDR3 in DNA: TGCAGCGTTGAGGGACGGGCACTTTGGGAGACCCAGTACTTC. Protein sequence: CSVEGRALWETQYF.

This clonotype was observed at least ten times. The chain is built from TRBV28 and TRBJ2-7; tentatively, D is TRBD1 or TRBD2 (5 bases each). CDR3 length: 15 residues. Germline CDR1 is MDHEN and CDR2 is SYDVKM. V dropped 5 bases and J dropped 3 bases, with 17 bases sitting between them. The CDR3 sequence is CASSPKWDEHYEQYF. For the CDR3, the DNA is TGTGCCAGCAGTCCGAAATGGGACGAGCACTACGAGCAGTACTTC.

This chain links TRBV29-1 with TRBJ1-1, with unresolved D. The V and J ends lost 3 bases and 0 bases respectively, with 8 bases between them. Germline V lookup: CDR1 SQVTM, CDR2 ANQGSEA. This CDR3 has 13 amino acids. Here the CDR3 reads CSVDSGLNTEAFF. The DNA of the CDR3 is TGCAGCGTTGATTCCGGATTGAACACTGAAGCTTTCTTT.

This clonotype was seen many times. The chain links TRBV11-2 to TRBJ2-5; 9 nucleotides agree with TRBD2. The CDR3 covers 19 residues. The ends lost 6 bases at V and 0 bases at J; junction bases unmatched: 17. From germline, CDR1 is SGHAT and CDR2 FQNNGV. CDR3 protein: CASRPPGTSTFGNQETQYF. The CDR3 coding sequence is TGTGCCAGCAGACCGCCCGGGACTAGCACTTTCGGGAACCAAGAGACCCAGTACTTC.

V and J are TRBV11-3 and TRBJ2-1; either TRBD1 or TRBD2 may supply D (12 bases each). The CDR3 runs to 20 residues. V was trimmed by 5 bases and J by 2 bases, leaving 28 bases between them. Germline V lookup: CDR1 SGHNT, CDR2 YENEEA. CDR3 coding DNA: TGTGCCAGCAGCCCGGGACAGGGGGCCGCTAGCGGGAGGGCCTACAATGAGCAGTTCTTC. This encodes CASSPGQGAASGRAYNEQFF.

This clonotype was detected ten times or more. The chain combines TRBV7-9 with TRBJ2-2; D unresolved. Trimming stripped 0 bases from V and 1 base from J, with 6 bases between. The CDR3 length is 15 residues. In germline, CDR1 is SEHNR, CDR2 FQNEAQ (reference sequence). The CDR3, as DNA: TGTGCCAGCAGCTTAGCGAGGCGGAACACCGGGGAGCTGTTTTTT. It is translated as CASSLARRNTGELFF.

Comments on this clonotype: Given a far larger clone just one base away, this is likely a sequencing read error. The rearrangement joins TRBV7-3 to TRBJ2-7; TRBD2 matches at 7 bases. The V gene end was trimmed by 5 bases and the J gene end by 3 bases; junction bases not matched to a gene: 7. CDR3 length: 14 residues. The V gene's germline CDR1 is SGHTA and CDR2 FQGTGA. This CDR3 is CASSGLAENYEQYF. The CDR3 coding sequence is TGTGCCAGCAGCGGGCTAGCGGAGAACTACGAGCAGTACTTC. Looking up the rest from reference TRBV7-3 and TRBJ2-7 gives the full variable domain: GAGVSQTPSNKVTEKGKYVELRCDPISGHTALYWYRQSLGQGPEFLIYFQGTGAADDSGLPNDRFFAVRPEGSVSTLKIQRTERGDSAVYLCASSGLAENYEQYFGPGTRLTVT.

The chain recombines TRBV7-9 with TRBJ2-2; no clear D gene. The V and J ends lost 6 bases and 8 bases respectively, with 4 bases between them. Germline CDR1 and CDR2: SEHNR and FQNEAQ (reference sequence). The CDR3 has 10 amino acids. CDR3 DNA: TGTGCCAGCAGTTATGGGGAGCTGTTTTTT. Amino acids: CASSYGELFF.

This clonotype appeared many times. The chain couples TRBV7-9 to TRBJ2-1; TRBD2 agrees at 16 bases. With 3 bases clipped from V and 8 bases from J, the junction kept 7 bases outside the gene matches. Germline CDR1 SEHNR, CDR2 FQNEAQ (reference sequence). The CDR3 has 17 residues. DNA of the CDR3: TGTGCCAGCAGCTTGGGGACTAGCGGGAGGGCCGAAGATGAGCAGTTCTTC. It encodes CASSLGTSGRAEDEQFF. The whole variable domain, filled in from reference TRBV7-9 and TRBJ2-1, reads DTGVSQNPRHKITKRGQNVTFRCDPISEHNRLYWYRQTLGQGPEFLTYFQNEAQLEKSRLLSDRFSAERPKGSFSTLEIQRTEQGDSAMYLCASSLGTSGRAEDEQFFGPGTRLTVL.